This T cell receptor beta chain comes out of a study of cytomegalovirus exposure and HLA in healthy donors. Findings and caveats of the study: The presence/absence work took it that sequencing depth was about the same across donors. Researchers reportedly found TCR beta sequences accurately predicted most subjects' HLA-A and HLA-B alleles.

Trimming removed 4 bases at V and 4 bases at J, with 15 bases between. Germline CDR1 is SGHRS and CDR2 is YFSETQ. The CDR3 is made up of 15 amino acids. The PCR had 60 Vbeta and 13 Jbeta primers. Method: immunoSEQ multiplex PCR; TCRdb's copy keeps in-frame clones and lacks some. The data show approximately 160,000 clones, roughly 80% seen once. This clone was detected once. Its cognate antigen is unknown. It was healthy bone marrow donors who served as donors. Sequencing was done on a sample of PBMCs. The receptor's source is a male donor in good health and CMV-seronegative. The V call is TRBV5-1, the J call TRBJ1-3; D not resolved. CDR3 bases: TGCGCCAGCAGCCCGGCGGTCGGGAACGGAAACACCATATATTTT. It encodes CASSPAVGNGNTIYF.